This T cell receptor (beta chain) was profiled in a study of OX40 agonist ivuxolimab in advanced cancers. Patients were ruled out by autoimmune disease history or systemic immunosuppression. Produced via immunoSEQ multiplex PCR; TCRdb's table is partial and in-frame only. The table shows approximately 130,000 clones, with over 75% occurring only once. Germline V gene data show CDR1 as MDHEN and CDR2 as SYDVKM. V shed 5 bases and J 6 bases; nucleotides not matched to a gene: 9. This CDR3 contains 16 residues. V is TRBV28 and J is TRBJ2-1; 11 bases agree with TRBD2. The sequence was collected from an adult with an advanced solid tumor such as melanoma, head and neck, liver or kidney cancer. The sequences come from CD4+ or CD8+ T cells sorted from blood, collected in a trial of the OX40 agonist ivuxolimab. In nucleotides, the CDR3 is TGTGCCAGCAGTCTCCCCGGGACTAGCGGAGTCAATGAGCAGTTCTTC. Translation: CASSLPGTSGVNEQFF.